Presented here are 5 T cell receptor beta chains from one specimen sequenced in a study of blood T cell repertoires in COVID-19. Only in-frame clones appear in the TCRdb table, and some are missing; sequencing was by immunoSEQ multiplex PCR. The data contain under 200,000 clones, around 90% of them singletons. What was sequenced was peripheral blood. Source of these receptors: a man between 35 and 55 years old with active or convalescent COVID-19.

The gene calls are TRBV6-5 and TRBJ1-2; 11 bases align to TRBD1. This CDR3 has 14 amino acids. V lost 6 bases and J lost 4; bases outside the gene matches: 4. Germline V gene data show CDR1 as MNHEY and CDR2 as SVGAGI. The CDR3: CASRDRGLGYGYTF. CDR3 nucleotide sequence: TGTGCCAGCAGGGACAGGGGGCTGGGCTATGGCTACACCTTC.

This clone was seen once. This rearrangement joins TRBV28 to TRBJ1-6; no clear D. The CDR3 is made up of 14 amino acids. The germline CDR1 and CDR2 sequences are MDHEN and SYDVKM. V lost 9 bases and J 5 bases, leaving 14 bases between the germline ends. CDR3 loop: CASSKGGDNSPLHF. In DNA form, the CDR3 reads TGTGCCAGTTCGAAAGGTGGAGATAATTCACCCCTCCACTTT.

The J gene is TRBJ2-7, the V gene TRBV5-1; D remains unclear. This CDR3 contains 15 residues. V was trimmed by 1 base and J by 0 bases, leaving 11 bases between them. Germline lookup yields CDR1 SGHRS and CDR2 YFSETQ. In DNA, the CDR3 is TGCGCCAGCAGCTTGTCCCCGGAGAGCTCCTACGAGCAGTACTTC. Protein: CASSLSPESSYEQYF.

The J gene is TRBJ1-4, the V gene TRBV24-1; D is unresolved. Looked up from germline, CDR1 is KGHDR and CDR2 is SFDVKD. Trimming left V 2 bases short and J 4 bases short, with 10 bases between. The CDR3 has 15 residues. The CDR3 loop reads CATSDSAALNEKLFF. The DNA of the CDR3 is TGTGCCACCAGTGATTCGGCAGCGCTTAATGAAAAACTGTTTTTT.

J is TRBJ1-2 and V is TRBV15; 7 bases fit TRBD1. CDR1 and CDR2 (germline): LNHNV, YYDKDF (reference sequence). The CDR3 has 15 amino acids. V dropped 1 base and J dropped 7; count of bases not matched to a gene: 9. For the CDR3, the DNA is TGTGCCACCAGCAGAGCTACAGGGGTGGGAGGTGGCTACACCTTC. This sequence encodes CATSRATGVGGGYTF.